The 24 T cell receptor beta chains reported below all come from one sample, sequenced in a study of vaccination and CD4 T cells after COVID-19. Noted treatment: roughly ten-day PBMC culture with coronavirus spike peptide pools or control peptides (ViraFEST assay). The unexposed donor gave CD4+ T cells before the COVID-19 pandemic (2011-2018). The Oncomine TCR Beta short-read assay was applied to DNA of cultured CD4+ T cells. TCRdb called the PCR reads again in MiXCR, with one record for every CDR3 protein. In the table there are around 4,400 distinct CDR3 sequences, about 30% of which are singletons. For these TCRs, the target antigens are not known. Sample: CD4+ T cells from blood, cultured in vitro. All receptors come from a human donor in good health.

This chain joins TRBV5-4 and TRBJ2-1; 11 bases are shared with TRBD1. Germline CDR1 SGHNT, CDR2 YYREEE (reference sequence). The CDR3 is 16 residues long. V dropped 0 bases and J dropped 5; count of bases not matched to a gene: 4. The CDR3 loop reads CASSLGTGGADNEQFF. In nucleotides, the CDR3 is TGTGCCAGCAGCTTGGGGACAGGGGGCGCCGACAATGAGCAGTTCTTC.

The chain recombines TRBV2 with TRBJ1-1; D might be TRBD1 (5 bases). Between the trimmed V and J ends, which lost 4 bases and 3 bases, there was a span of 12 bases. CDR1 and CDR2 from the germline V gene are SNHLY and FYNNEI. This CDR3 region has 14 residues. CDR3 region: CASSGGRGDTEAFF. The CDR3 DNA reads TGTGCCAGCAGTGGAGGGCGGGGCGACACTGAAGCTTTCTTT.

This clonotype is judged large. This chain uses TRBV5-5 with TRBJ2-5; D remains ambiguous. Germline CDR1 SGHKS, CDR2 YYEKEE (reference sequence). The CDR3 is 13 residues long. V was clipped by 0 bases and J by 4 bases, with 7 bases between them. As DNA, the CDR3 is TGTGCCAGCAGCTTGGCGTCGCCAGAGACCCAGTACTTC. This gives the protein CASSLASPETQYF.

V usage is TRBV9 and J usage is TRBJ2-5; TRBD1 or TRBD2 may be the D gene (6 bases each). V was cut by 4 bases and J by 3 bases, with 19 bases left in between. Germline loops: CDR1 SGDLS, CDR2 YYNGEE. This CDR3 region has 16 residues. The CDR3 DNA reads TGTGCCAGCAGCCCTCTACAGGGAGGAGCGGAAGAGACCCAGTACTTC. It translates to CASSPLQGGAEETQYF.

This rearrangement joins TRBV18 to TRBJ2-7; TRBD1 matches at 7 bases. CDR1 and CDR2 from the germline V gene are KGHSH and LQKENI. This CDR3 is built from 14 residues. Trimming at V came to 2 bases and at J to 5 bases, leaving 6 bases not matched to a gene. CDR3 coding DNA: TGTGCCAGCTCACCAGGCTACAGGGGACACGAGCAGTACTTC. It codes for CASSPGYRGHEQYF.

There are a few counts of this clonotype. J is TRBJ1-5 and V is TRBV19; no clear D. Trimming pared 5 bases from V and 0 bases from J, leaving 11 bases between. Germline loops: CDR1 LNHDA, CDR2 SQIVND (reference sequence). The CDR3 spans 15 residues. CDR3 in amino acids: CASSLGLSSNQPQHF. The CDR3 DNA is TGTGCCAGTAGTCTCGGACTGAGTAGCAATCAGCCCCAGCATTTT.

This clonotype was observed a handful of times. This sequence joins TRBV10-3 and TRBJ2-7; 7 bases line up with TRBD2. V shed 7 bases and J 5 bases; nucleotides not matched to a gene: 11. There are 14 residues in the CDR3. CDR1 is ENHRY and CDR2 is SYGVKD in the germline V gene. Written as DNA, the CDR3 is TGTGCCATCAAAGGAGGAACTAGCGTCGACGAGCAGTACTTC. Translation: CAIKGGTSVDEQYF.

A few counts support this clonotype. The J gene is TRBJ2-7, the V gene TRBV19, with 7 bases matching TRBD1. The CDR3 covers 14 residues. After removal of 5 bases from V and 1 base from J, the junction contained 5 bases not matched to a gene. The germline gives CDR1 LNHDA, CDR2 SQIVND (reference sequence). The CDR3 coding sequence is TGTGCCAGTAGTGTTGGGGACAGTTCCTACGAGCAGTACTTC. Its protein product is CASSVGDSSYEQYF.

Details on this clonotype: This clone may be a read error of a much larger clone one base away. This rearrangement joins TRBV12-3 or TRBV12-4 to TRBJ2-2; 7 bases fit TRBD1. The length of the CDR3 is 15 residues. DNA of the CDR3: TGTGCCAGCACAGGGGGACAGACGAACGCCGGGGAGCTGTTTTTT. Its translation is CASTGGQTNAGELFF.

The sample holds a few counts of this clonotype. The chain joins TRBV6-2 or TRBV6-3 to TRBJ2-3, with TRBD1 identical over 8 bases. V lost 7 bases and J lost 0; bases outside the gene matches: 15. CDR3 length equals 18 residues. The V gene's germline CDR1 is MNHEY and CDR2 SVGEGT. Here the CDR3 DNA reads TGTGCCAGCACTAAGGACAGGGAAAATGATCAGAGCACAGATACGCAGTATTTT. Translating it yields CASTKDRENDQSTDTQYF.

The chain uses TRBV7-6 and TRBJ1-1; D remains ambiguous. This CDR3 has 14 residues. CDR1 is SGHVS and CDR2 is FNYEAQ in the germline V gene. V lost 4 bases, J lost 1 base, and 10 bases lay in between. The CDR3 DNA sequence: TGTGCCAGCAGCTCTGGACGGGAGAACACTGAAGCTTTCTTT. Its translation is CASSSGRENTEAFF.

The chain recombines TRBV5-6 with TRBJ2-3, with D hard to call. V was shortened by 4 bases and J by 0 bases, with 9 bases between the two germline ends. The CDR3 loop spans 14 amino acids. Germline CDR1 is SGHDT and CDR2 is YYEEEE. The CDR3 DNA reads TGTGCCAGCAGCAGGGATTCTAGCACAGATACGCAGTATTTT. This translates into CASSRDSSTDTQYF.

The chain recombines TRBV5-1 with TRBJ2-7; D call uncertain. The V and J ends lost 0 bases and 3 bases respectively, with 13 bases between them. Germline loops: CDR1 SGHRS, CDR2 YFSETQ. The length of the CDR3 is 15 residues. CDR3 bases: TGCGCCAGCAGCTTGGAAACGGCCCGCGTCTACGAGCAGTACTTC. This translates into CASSLETARVYEQYF.

The V call is TRBV18, the J call TRBJ2-3; D is perhaps TRBD2 (6 bases). CDR3 length: 16 amino acids. From germline, CDR1 is KGHSH and CDR2 LQKENI. V was clipped by 5 bases and J by 0 bases, with 15 bases between them. CDR3 DNA sequence: TGTGCCAGCTCATTCTACGGGGGTCGTAGCACAGATACGCAGTATTTT. It codes for CASSFYGGRSTDTQYF.

This chain links TRBV5-1 with TRBJ2-3; weak D call: TRBD1 (6 bases). This CDR3 is built from 15 residues. Deletions cut 7 bases from V and 2 bases from J, with 17 bases between. Germline V gives CDR1 SGHRS, CDR2 YFSETQ. CDR3 in DNA: TGCGCCAGCTCAACCGGGACATCCGACACAGATACGCAGTATTTT. This gives the protein CASSTGTSDTDTQYF.

This clonotype was seen a handful of times. The chain is built from TRBV12-3 or TRBV12-4 and TRBJ1-1, with D possibly being TRBD1 (6 bases). V shed 6 bases and J shed 8 bases, with 13 bases lying between them. The CDR3 has 12 amino acids. Written as DNA, the CDR3 is TGTGCCAGCAGGACGGAGGGGGTCGAAGCTTTCTTT. This sequence encodes CASRTEGVEAFF.

This clonotype showed up just a few times. Written as DNA, the CDR3 is TGCGCCAGCACCGACAGGGCCCTCTCCTACGAGCAGTACTTC. Translated: CASTDRALSYEQYF. The J gene is TRBJ2-7, the V gene TRBV10-1; 7 nucleotides match TRBD1. Germline assignment: CDR1 WNHNN and CDR2 SYGVQD (reference sequence). V lost 7 bases to trimming and J lost 0 bases; unmatched junction nucleotides: 6. The CDR3 is made up of 14 amino acids.

V and J are TRBV20-1 and TRBJ1-4, with 7 nucleotides matching TRBD1. The V gene's germline CDR1 is DFQATT and CDR2 SNEGSKA (reference sequence). J lost 6 bases, V lost 4 bases, and 11 bases had no gene match. The CDR3 is made up of 15 amino acids. In nucleotides, the CDR3 is TGCAGTGCTATGCCATCAGGGGGAGGGGATGAAAAACTGTTTTTT. Translating it yields CSAMPSGGGDEKLFF.

The gene calls are TRBV29-1 and TRBJ2-7, with D perhaps matching TRBD2 (7 bases). V was shortened by 0 bases and J by 6 bases, with 24 bases between the two germline ends. CDR1 is SQVTM and CDR2 is ANQGSEA in the germline V gene. This CDR3 is 17 amino acids long. The CDR3 loop reads CSVEDPAGATSVGEQYF. The CDR3 nucleotides read TGCAGCGTTGAAGATCCCGCGGGGGCCACCTCCGTGGGCGAGCAGTACTTC.

This clonotype occurred once. The chain combines TRBV6-2 or TRBV6-3 with TRBJ2-2, with D tentatively TRBD2 (6 bases). Per germline, CDR1 MNHEY and CDR2 SVGEGT. Trimming cost V 4 bases and J 7 bases, with 16 bases left between them. The CDR3 covers 15 residues. The CDR3 protein is CASSLPGLLNGELFF. CDR3 nucleotides: TGTGCCAGCAGTTTACCGGGACTCCTGAACGGGGAGCTGTTTTTT.

This clonotype turned up a few times. The chain carries TRBV20-1 and TRBJ2-3; the D is unclear. The CDR3 consists of 14 residues. Germline lookup yields CDR1 DFQATT and CDR2 SNEGSKA (reference sequence). V was cut by 2 bases and J by 0 bases, with 9 bases left in between. The CDR3 loop reads CSARTDESTDTQYF. The CDR3 DNA reads TGCAGTGCTAGAACAGATGAGAGCACAGATACGCAGTATTTT.

The chain recombines TRBV10-2 with TRBJ1-3, with no clear D. Germline lookup yields CDR1 WSHSY and CDR2 SAAADI. Trimming removed 7 bases at V and 0 bases at J, with 7 bases between. There are 13 residues in the CDR3. For the CDR3, the DNA is TGCGCCAGCATGCCCTCCTCTGGAAACACCATATATTTT. Residues: CASMPSSGNTIYF.

This clonotype has a handful of counts. The CDR3 DNA reads as TGTGCCAGCAGCTTAGGGACAGGGATGAACACTGAAGCTTTCTTT. It encodes CASSLGTGMNTEAFF. The chain combines TRBV7-9 with TRBJ1-1; the match to TRBD1 covers 8 bases. V shed 1 base and J 0 bases; nucleotides not matched to a gene: 1. Germline CDR1 SEHNR, CDR2 FQNEAQ (reference sequence). This CDR3 is built from 15 residues.

The CDR3 loop is CASSEEGGHSTDTQYF. The CDR3 nucleotides read TGTGCCAGCAGTGAAGAGGGAGGCCATAGCACAGATACGCAGTATTTT. The V call is TRBV2, the J call TRBJ2-3; a possible D gene is TRBD2 (6 bases). The germline V gene has CDR1 SNHLY and CDR2 FYNNEI. The V end lost 1 base, the J end lost 0 bases, and 11 bases lay between the germline ends. The CDR3 contains 16 residues. Based on the CDR3 plus reference TRBV2 and TRBJ2-3, the full variable domain is EPEVTQTPSHQVTQMGQEVILRCVPISNHLYFYWYRQILGQKVEFLVSFYNNEISEKSEIFDDQFSVERPDGSNFTLKIRSTKLEDSAMYFCASSEEGGHSTDTQYFGPGTRLTVL.